The 9 T cell receptor beta chains below all came from one sample that was sequenced in a study of T cells after yellow fever vaccination. TCRdb re-called the 5' RACE reads with MiXCR, one entry per CDR3 protein. Of about 320,000 distinct CDR3 sequences detected, 6.8% appear once; the ten largest clones hold roughly a sixth. Sequences were derived from PBMCs, sampled roughly 45 days after the first yellow fever vaccination. The receptors come from a man younger than 35 who received the YFV17D yellow fever vaccine.

The sample holds a few counts of this clonotype. The chain links TRBV11-2 to TRBJ2-1, with D possibly being TRBD1 or TRBD2 (5 bases each). Germline V gives CDR1 SGHAT, CDR2 FQNNGV. This CDR3 region has 13 residues. V shed 7 bases and J shed 10 bases, with 17 bases lying between them. For the CDR3, the DNA is TGTGCCAGCAAACGCACCAGGGACCGGGAGCAGTTCTTC. Residues: CASKRTRDREQFF.

The chain recombines TRBV28 with TRBJ2-1; TRBD2 aligns across 8 bases. Germline trimming cut 5 bases from V and 6 bases from J; bases unmatched to any gene: 9. Per the germline V gene, CDR1 is MDHEN and CDR2 is SYDVKM. This CDR3 is built from 15 residues. The CDR3 protein is CASSVGLGLGNEQFF. CDR3 DNA sequence: TGTGCCAGCAGTGTGGGACTAGGATTAGGCAATGAGCAGTTCTTC.

A word on this clonotype: The junction departs from germline at one end; a sequencing error may be responsible. The chain carries TRBV5-1 and TRBJ1-1; 9 bases are a match to TRBD1. CDR1 is SGHRS and CDR2 is YFSETQ in the germline V gene. CDR3 length: 14 amino acids. The CDR3 loop reads CASGNLQGADPLVF. DNA for the CDR3: TGCGCCAGCGGCAATTTACAGGGGGCGGATCCCCTAGTCTTT.

This clonotype appeared a few times. CDR3 protein: CASSTFPGLAGGEQYF. CDR3 sequence (DNA): TGTGCCAGCAGCACATTCCCGGGACTAGCGGGGGGCGAGCAGTACTTC. V gene TRBV7-6 combines with J gene TRBJ2-7, with TRBD2 matching 15 bases. The CDR3 length is 16 residues. The J segment lost 6 bases and the V segment lost 5 bases, leaving 8 bases of the junction unmatched. The germline CDR1 and CDR2 sequences are SGHVS and FNYEAQ. Full variable domain (remainder filled in from reference TRBV7-6 and TRBJ2-7): GAGVSQSPRYKVTKRGQDVALRCDPISGHVSLYWYRQALGQGPEFLTYFNYEAQQDKSGLPNDRFSAERPEGSISTLTIQRTEQRDSAMYRCASSTFPGLAGGEQYFGPGTRLTVT.

This clonotype was seen only a few times. The V and J genes are TRBV7-2 and TRBJ1-6, with D perhaps TRBD1 (6 bases). Germline-derived CDR1 and CDR2 are SGHTA and FQGNSA. This CDR3 spans 14 amino acids. V was shortened by 5 bases and J by 8 bases, with 13 bases between the two germline ends. The CDR3 DNA follows: TGTGCCAGCAGCCCTTCGGGGACATATTCACCCCTCCACTTT. Amino acids: CASSPSGTYSPLHF.

This chain links TRBV7-2 with TRBJ2-7; 13 bases are shared with TRBD2. CDR3 length equals 15 residues. Germline assignment: CDR1 SGHTA and CDR2 FQGNSA. Trimming cost V 7 bases and J 0 bases; bases outside gene matches: 3. CDR3 nucleotides: TGTGCCAGCAAACTAGCGGGGGGGAGCTCCTACGAGCAGTACTTC. The encoded protein is CASKLAGGSSYEQYF.

This clonotype appeared once. The rearrangement joins TRBV2 to TRBJ1-6; D ambiguous. The CDR3 runs to 13 residues. From germline, CDR1 is SNHLY and CDR2 FYNNEI. V was pared by 7 bases and J by 9 bases, with 13 bases between. CDR3 loop: CASKVSDGSPLHF. Written as DNA, the CDR3 is TGTGCCAGCAAGGTATCCGACGGTTCACCCCTCCACTTT.

This chain joins TRBV6-6 and TRBJ1-2, with D possibly TRBD1 on 6 matching bases. Between the trimmed V and J ends, which lost 2 bases and 8 bases, there was a span of 12 bases. CDR1 and CDR2 (germline): MNHNY, SVGAGI (reference sequence). The CDR3 is 13 residues long. The CDR3 DNA is TGTGCCAGCAGTTACGACAGGCCGCTCGGCTACACCTTC. This gives the protein CASSYDRPLGYTF.

This clonotype occurred a few times. The V call is TRBV18, the J call TRBJ2-1; 7 bases match TRBD2. The length of the CDR3 is 16 residues. Germline-derived CDR1 and CDR2 are KGHSH and LQKENI. J gave up 4 bases and V 2 bases, and 8 bases lay outside the gene matches. CDR3 residues: CASSPSGGKRYNEQFF. As DNA, the CDR3 is TGTGCCAGCTCACCATCGGGGGGAAAACGGTACAATGAGCAGTTCTTC.